This TCR beta chain was identified during a study of beta chain features in type 1 diabetes. Study background: Across the samples, roughly 99 million sorted cells were examined in total.

Findings of the study overall: Within patients, naive, central memory and Treg TCRB repertoires seemed more similar than within healthy donors. A pattern of fewer insertions and more deletions at VDJ junctions was seen in type 1 diabetes patients. All four CD4+ subsets from Type 1 diabetes patients carried moderately but significantly shorter TCRB CDR3s.

Over 95% purity was reached by all sorted populations. Germline V gene data show CDR1 as LNHDA and CDR2 as SQIVND (reference sequence). V trimming: 3 bases; J trimming: 2 bases; junction bases outside the gene matches: 5. The CDR3 is 15 amino acids. Investigators reverse transcribed all isolated RNA, so they sequenced expressed TCRB transcripts. Clones were sequenced by immunoSEQ multiplex PCR, and TCRdb holds only the in-frame ones, with some missing. This sample carries 300,000 to 400,000 clones, roughly 13% of them seen once, and the ten largest clones take approximately 0.016%. The sample holds a few counts of this clone. Its matching antigen is unknown.

The receptor comes from a woman aged 18 to 35 with type 1 diabetes. Sample: naive CD4+ T cells from blood. J is TRBJ2-5 and V is TRBV19, with 8 bases aligning to TRBD1. As DNA, the CDR3 is TGTGCCAGTAGTATCTGGGGGACAGGTCAAGAGACCCAGTACTTC. Protein: CASSIWGTGQETQYF.